The clone carrying this TCR beta chain has just a few counts. Its cognate antigen is unknown. Naive, central memory, regulatory and stem cell-like memory cells within the CD4+ compartment were sorted using CD45RO/CCR7/CD25/CD127/CD95/CD27. The whole isolated RNA underwent reverse transcription, so sequencing captured expressed TCRB transcripts. Profiling relied on immunoSEQ multiplex PCR, and the TCRdb table lists in-frame clones only, not all of them. The data contain around 340,000 clones, about a tenth of them seen just once; the ten biggest clones take up over 0.95%. Trimming removed 0 bases from V and 5 bases from J, with 9 bases in between. CDR3 length equals 14 residues. Germline CDR1 reads MNHEY; CDR2 reads SVGAGI. This entry is derived from a study of beta chain features in type 1 diabetes. Study at large: When patients were set against healthy donors, age, gender and cell yields were similar. All samples yielded over 95,000,000 examined sorted cells. Study-wide results and caveats: Significant though moderate, a shortening of TCRB CDR3s appeared in all four CD4+ subsets of Type 1 diabetes patients.

This chain links TRBV6-5 with TRBJ2-3; D is possibly TRBD1 (6 bases). Material for sequencing was central memory CD4+ T cells from blood. The TCR originated in a man under 40 with type 1 diabetes. The CDR3 region has the DNA TGTGCCAGCAGTTACTCGGGGGCTCAAGATACGCAGTATTTT. Protein sequence: CASSYSGAQDTQYF.